These 10 T cell receptor beta chains were all obtained from the same sample, sequenced in a study of T cells in localized non-small cell lung cancer. Libraries were prepared by immunoSEQ multiplex PCR; TCRdb keeps only in-frame clonotypes and omits some of them. The profile shows 25,000 to 35,000 clones, 85% to 95% of them singletons. Here the sequenced sample was peripheral blood, taken before any cancer treatment. All receptors come from a female donor of 60 years or more with stage I lung adenocarcinoma.

The chain is built from TRBV7-8 and TRBJ2-7, with D perhaps TRBD2 (6 bases). CDR1 SGHVS and CDR2 FQNEAQ come from the germline V gene. The CDR3 extends over 16 amino acids. Trimming took off 1 base at V and 3 bases at J, with 16 bases between the two ends. CDR3 sequence (DNA): TGTGCCAGCAGCTTAGGTGGGGGGAGGATCGACTACGAGCAGTACTTC. Translating it yields CASSLGGGRIDYEQYF.

DNA of the CDR3: TGTGCCAGCAGGGGGGGTAGCGCCAACCAAGAGACCCAGTACTTC. Protein: CASRGGSANQETQYF. This chain connects TRBV6-5 to TRBJ2-5; a weak D match, TRBD2 (6 bases). The CDR3 has 15 residues. Germline CDR1 and CDR2: MNHEY and SVGAGI. V was clipped by 6 bases and J by 0 bases, with 14 bases between them.

This rearrangement joins TRBV4-1 to TRBJ1-1; possible D gene TRBD1, 5 bases. The CDR3 contains 17 residues. CDR1 and CDR2 from the germline V gene are MGHRA and YSYEKL. Trimming took off 4 bases at V and 1 base at J, with 19 bases between the two ends. This CDR3 is CASSRPGRTIKNTEAFF. CDR3 coding DNA: TGCGCCAGCAGCCGCCCGGGACGAACGATAAAGAACACTGAAGCTTTCTTT.

The rearrangement uses TRBV30 and TRBJ2-2, with TRBD1 matching over 11 bases. The CDR3 consists of 13 residues. V dropped 8 bases and J dropped 2; count of bases not matched to a gene: 1. Germline V lookup: CDR1 GTSNPN, CDR2 SVGIG (reference sequence). In DNA, the CDR3 is TGTGCCGGACAGGGGGCTAACACCGGGGAGCTGTTTTTT. Translating it yields CAGQGANTGELFF.

The rearrangement links TRBV4-1 to TRBJ1-2, with D hard to call. The V gene's germline CDR1 is MGHRA and CDR2 YSYEKL. The CDR3 covers 17 residues. With 1 base removed from V and 7 bases from J, the gap between germline ends came to 22 bases. The CDR3 sequence: CASSQVNTATFLGGYTF. The CDR3 bases are TGCGCCAGCAGCCAAGTTAACACGGCAACGTTTCTCGGTGGCTACACCTTC.

J is TRBJ1-2 and V is TRBV27, with 9 bases aligning to TRBD1. Germline CDR1 and CDR2: MNHEY and SMNVEV (reference sequence). V lost 3 bases and J lost 4; bases outside the gene matches: 12. This CDR3 is 17 amino acids long. For the CDR3, the DNA is TGTGCCAGCAGTTTCTCCTTGTTACAGGGGGCGAGCTATGGCTACACCTTC. This encodes CASSFSLLQGASYGYTF.

The chain couples TRBV2 to TRBJ2-7, with D possibly being TRBD2 (5 bases). Germline CDR1 is SNHLY and CDR2 is FYNNEI. Trimming took 6 bases from V and 0 from J, leaving 15 bases between them. This CDR3 has 15 residues. CDR3 sequence: CASSASPGYSYEQYF. The DNA of the CDR3 is TGTGCCAGCAGCGCCTCCCCGGGGTACTCCTACGAGCAGTACTTC.

The chain links TRBV5-4 to TRBJ1-6, with D hard to call. Germline V gene lookup returns CDR1 SGHNT and CDR2 YYREEE (reference sequence). The CDR3 runs to 14 residues. V was shortened by 0 bases and J by 1 base, with 2 bases between the two germline ends. This chain's CDR3 is CASSLESYNSPLHF. The DNA of the CDR3 is TGTGCCAGCAGCTTGGAGTCCTATAATTCACCCCTCCACTTT. The whole variable domain, filled in from reference TRBV5-4 and TRBJ1-6, reads ETGVTQSPTHLIKTRGQQVTLRCSSQSGHNTVSWYQQALGQGPQFIFQYYREEENGRGNFPPRFSGLQFPNYSSELNVNALELDDSALYLCASSLESYNSPLHFGNGTRLTVT.

The V gene is TRBV6-6, the J gene TRBJ1-1; D may be TRBD1 (6 bases). There are 11 residues in the CDR3. From germline, CDR1 is MNHNY and CDR2 SVGAGI (reference sequence). Trimming pared 6 bases from V and 10 bases from J, leaving 12 bases between. The CDR3 DNA reads as TGTGCCAGCAGCATGGGGACATCAGCTTTCTTT. It is translated as CASSMGTSAFF.

The chain combines TRBV5-1 with TRBJ1-4; D perhaps matches TRBD1 (5 bases). V lost 6 bases, J lost 8 bases, and 20 bases lay in between. The CDR3 length is 15 residues. Germline loops: CDR1 SGHRS, CDR2 YFSETQ. CDR3 in amino acids: CASTPGSRDGEKLFF. CDR3 sequence (DNA): TGCGCCAGCACCCCAGGGAGCCGGGATGGGGAAAAACTGTTTTTT.